Each of the 13 T cell receptor beta chains below was sequenced from the same sample in a study of blood T cell repertoires in COVID-19. Profiling relied on immunoSEQ multiplex PCR, and the TCRdb table lists in-frame clones only, not all of them. The sample shows about 75,000 clones, roughly 84% of them seen only once. Material: peripheral blood. All receptors come from a woman aged 45-60 years with acute or convalescent COVID-19.

This clone was seen a single time. V gene TRBV4-1 combines with J gene TRBJ1-4; D perhaps matches TRBD1 (6 bases). Between the trimmed V and J ends, which lost 1 base and 5 bases, there was a span of 14 bases. CDR1 is MGHRA, CDR2 YSYEKL, per germline. The CDR3 is made up of 16 amino acids. The CDR3 region is CASSQVTGTPNEKLFF. CDR3 DNA: TGCGCCAGCAGCCAAGTAACTGGGACACCCAATGAAAAACTGTTTTTT.

This clone was observed once. CDR3 sequence: CASSVGPDSPTYGYTF. The CDR3, as DNA: TGTGCCAGCAGCGTAGGCCCGGACAGCCCTACGTATGGCTACACCTTC. This chain connects TRBV9 to TRBJ1-2, with D tentatively TRBD1 (6 bases). With 0 bases removed from V and 5 bases from J, the gap between germline ends came to 17 bases. The CDR3 is 16 residues long. Germline CDR1 and CDR2: SGDLS and YYNGEE.

The CDR3 protein is CASSIGTANEQFF. The DNA for the CDR3 is TGCGCCAGCAGCATCGGGACAGCCAATGAGCAGTTCTTC. V gene TRBV5-1 combines with J gene TRBJ2-1; 7 nucleotides match TRBD1. J lost 6 bases, V lost 4 bases, and 4 bases had no gene match. The V gene's germline CDR1 is SGHRS and CDR2 YFSETQ. The CDR3 loop spans 13 amino acids. Filled out from reference TRBV5-1 and TRBJ2-1, the complete variable domain reads KAGVTQTPRYLIKTRGQQVTLSCSPISGHRSVSWYQQTPGQGLQFLFEYFSETQRNKGNFPGRFSGRQFSNSRSEMNVSTLELGDSALYLCASSIGTANEQFFGPGTRLTVL.

J is TRBJ1-1 and V is TRBV4-2, with a weak D call TRBD1 (6 bases). With 2 bases removed from V and 5 bases from J, the gap between germline ends came to 15 bases. The CDR3 extends over 15 amino acids. The germline CDR1 and CDR2 sequences are LGHNA and YNFKEQ. CDR3 protein: CASSQRQEANTEAFF. CDR3 coding DNA: TGTGCCAGCAGCCAAAGACAGGAGGCGAATACTGAAGCTTTCTTT.

V gene TRBV18 combines with J gene TRBJ2-2, with TRBD2 identical over 7 bases. V trimming: 6 bases; J trimming: 2 bases; junction bases outside the gene matches: 3. Germline lookup yields CDR1 KGHSH and CDR2 LQKENI. CDR3 length: 14 residues. DNA of the CDR3: TGTGCCAGCTCCCCTAGCGGAAACACCGGGGAGCTGTTTTTT. Its translation: CASSPSGNTGELFF.

This chain uses TRBV4-3 with TRBJ2-7, with D possibly matching TRBD1 (5 bases). The CDR3 runs to 14 residues. Trimming shortened V by 3 bases and J by 3 bases, and 12 bases separated the two germline ends. Germline CDR1 reads LGHNA; CDR2 reads YSLEER. CDR3 amino acids: CASSHGHPSYEQYF. For the CDR3, the DNA is TGCGCCAGCAGCCATGGACATCCTAGCTACGAGCAGTACTTC.

The rearrangement joins TRBV19 to TRBJ1-1, with D possibly TRBD1 on 5 matching bases. The CDR3 is made up of 15 amino acids. Germline V gives CDR1 LNHDA, CDR2 SQIVND (reference sequence). V was shortened by 3 bases and J by 1 base, with 12 bases between the two germline ends. This chain's CDR3 is CASSIKPGENTEAFF. CDR3 DNA sequence: TGTGCCAGTAGTATTAAGCCGGGGGAGAACACTGAAGCTTTCTTT.

The chain uses TRBV7-8 and TRBJ1-1; D might be TRBD1 (6 bases). The CDR3 is 14 residues long. V lost 6 bases and J 1 base, leaving 12 bases between the germline ends. Germline V gives CDR1 SGHVS, CDR2 FQNEAQ. The CDR3 region is CASRQTGPNTEAFF. The DNA of the CDR3 is TGTGCCAGCAGACAAACAGGGCCGAACACTGAAGCTTTCTTT.

The chain combines TRBV27 with TRBJ2-7; D might be TRBD2 (6 bases). CDR1 is MNHEY, CDR2 SMNVEV, per germline (reference sequence). V lost 5 bases to trimming and J lost 3 bases, with 11 bases between them. CDR3 length: 13 amino acids. The CDR3 DNA is TGTGCCAGCAGTACCAGGGACTTCTACGAGCAGTACTTC. This sequence encodes CASSTRDFYEQYF.

The rearrangement joins TRBV7-8 to TRBJ2-7; a weak D match, TRBD1 (6 bases). The V end lost 3 bases, the J end lost 1 base, and 13 bases lay between the germline ends. The CDR3 runs 15 residues. In germline, CDR1 is SGHVS, CDR2 FQNEAQ. CDR3 amino acids: CASSFLQGPSYEQYF. The CDR3 DNA reads TGTGCCAGCAGCTTCCTGCAGGGGCCTTCCTACGAGCAGTACTTC.

The chain links TRBV7-9 to TRBJ2-7; TRBD2 is a possible D gene (5 bases). Trimming removed 5 bases at V and 3 bases at J, with 17 bases between. Germline CDR1 and CDR2: SEHNR and FQNEAQ (reference sequence). The CDR3 contains 15 residues. CDR3 region: CASSVGLGVGYEQYF. The DNA of the CDR3 is TGTGCCAGCAGCGTCGGACTCGGGGTGGGCTACGAGCAGTACTTC.

This clone turned up a few times. The chain combines TRBV19 with TRBJ1-5; D possibly corresponds to TRBD1 (6 bases). Germline CDR1 reads LNHDA; CDR2 reads SQIVND (reference sequence). This CDR3 spans 14 amino acids. Trimming took 1 base from V and 6 from J, leaving 10 bases between them. CDR3 region: CASSIAGGLQPQHF. CDR3 bases: TGTGCCAGTAGTATAGCGGGGGGCCTTCAGCCCCAGCATTTT.

The chain joins TRBV19 to TRBJ1-1, with a weak D call TRBD1 (5 bases). The CDR3 totals 13 residues. V was shortened by 0 bases and J by 7 bases, with 9 bases between the two germline ends. Germline lookup yields CDR1 LNHDA and CDR2 SQIVND (reference sequence). In DNA, the CDR3 is TGTGCCAGTAGTATAGATCGACAGAGTGAAGCTTTCTTT. As protein: CASSIDRQSEAFF. Variable domain in full (rest from reference TRBV19 and TRBJ1-1): DGGITQSPKYLFRKEGQNVTLSCEQNLNHDAMYWYRQDPGQGLRLIYYSQIVNDFQKGDIAEGYSVSREKKESFPLTVTSAQKNPTAFYLCASSIDRQSEAFFGQGTRLTVV.